This T cell receptor (beta chain) was profiled in a study of molecular identifiers for immune sequencing clone quantification. Bulk TCR library preparation followed previously described methods with listed TCR primers. TCRdb called the PCR reads again in MiXCR, with one record for every CDR3 protein. The data hold approximately 670,000 distinct CDR3 sequences, with just under 20% observed a single time. In its sample, this clonotype was seen many times. This CDR3 has 18 residues. V trimming: 4 bases; J trimming: 0 bases; junction bases outside the gene matches: 7. Germline V gives CDR1 SGHDT, CDR2 YYEEEE.

The V call is TRBV5-6, the J call TRBJ2-2, with TRBD1 matching 12 bases. The sequence derives from a human donor in good health. Some libraries in this study had Jurkat cell RNA spiked in. The sequenced sample was naive CD8+ T cells from blood, with Jurkat cell RNA spiked in. Noted subset: FACS-sorted CD8+CD4-CCR7+CD45RA+ naive T cells. The chain's CDR3 is CASSLRDRGHANTGELFF. CDR3 nucleotides: TGTGCCAGCAGCCTCCGGGACAGGGGGCACGCGAACACCGGGGAGCTGTTTTTT.